This TCR beta chain was observed in a study of regulatory T cells in long-lasting Graves disease. HTBI primers from iRepertoire and Arm-PCR of CDR3 regions yielded the TCR beta libraries. Using its own MiXCR run on the multiplex PCR reads, TCRdb lists one record per CDR3 protein. The sample consists of around 450,000 distinct CDR3 sequences, roughly 21% of them appearing once. Findings and caveats of the study: Newly diagnosed disease favored TRBV20-1 and TRBJ2-1 over persistent disease.

The germline V gene has CDR1 MDHEN and CDR2 SYDVKM. The CDR3 is 16 amino acids. V shed 6 bases and J shed 0 bases, with 14 bases lying between them. This clonotype was detected many times. Antigen: not known. Time point in this sample: persistent/refractory GD, antithyroid drugs over 5 years with positive TRAb. With RNA extracted from PBMCs as input, the TCR library was made. Sequenced here: peripheral blood mononuclear cells (PBMCs), sampled when the disease was refractory, from a patient treated with antithyroid drugs. The TCR was taken from a female donor with Graves disease. The chain uses TRBV28 and TRBJ1-4, with a weak D call TRBD1 (6 bases). In DNA, the CDR3 is TGTGCCAGCAGATATGGACAGCTTGCAACTAATGAAAAACTGTTTTTT. This gives the protein CASRYGQLATNEKLFF.